This T cell receptor (beta chain) was captured by sequencing in a study of identical twins. One entry per CDR3 protein, called by TCRdb with MiXCR from the 5' RACE reads. The data contain 430,000 or so distinct CDR3 sequences, approximately 24% of them seen just once; the ten biggest clones take up roughly 2.8%. J lost 2 bases, V lost 0 bases, and 7 bases had no gene match. Germline V gene lookup returns CDR1 DFQATT and CDR2 SNEGSKA (reference sequence). The CDR3 sequence is 15 residues long. Another study also made use of these data, one on T cells expressing NK-cell markers. This second study says: Sequenced donors, eight in total, included seven who were HCMV-seropositive and one who was seronegative.

The clonotype comes from a young woman in good health. The sample consisted of CD4+ T cells sorted from blood. J is TRBJ2-7 and V is TRBV20-1; 7 bases match TRBD1. The CDR3 DNA follows: TGCAGTGCTAGAGACCTTACAGGGGACCCCTACGAGCAGTACTTC. Translating gives CSARDLTGDPYEQYF.